One sample yielded the 27 T cell receptor beta chains listed below, sequenced in a study of blood T cell repertoires in COVID-19. Libraries were prepared by immunoSEQ multiplex PCR; TCRdb keeps only in-frame clonotypes and omits some of them. The sample yields more than 95,000 clones, approximately 84% seen once. The sample taken for sequencing was peripheral blood. All receptors derive from a man aged 60-69 years with acute or convalescent COVID-19.

This clone was observed a few times. In nucleotides, the CDR3 is TGTGCCAGCAGCCTGGCGGCCAACAATCAGCCCCAGCATTTT. Translating gives CASSLAANNQPQHF. The rearrangement joins TRBV3-1 (or the pseudogene TRBV3-2) to TRBJ1-5; D is ambiguous. The V gene lost 4 bases and the J gene lost 3 bases, with 10 bases spanning the gap. Germline lookup yields CDR1 LGHDT and CDR2 YNNKEL (reference sequence). The CDR3 contains 14 residues.

This chain uses TRBV29-1 with TRBJ1-2; D may be TRBD1 (5 bases). This CDR3 is 12 amino acids long. The germline gives CDR1 SQVTM, CDR2 ANQGSEA. The V gene lost 3 bases and the J gene lost 1 base, with 6 bases spanning the gap. This chain's CDR3 is CSVEDNNYGYTF. As DNA, the CDR3 is TGCAGCGTTGAGGACAATAACTATGGCTACACCTTC. The full variable domain, rest sourced from reference TRBV29-1 and TRBJ1-2, is SAVISQKPSRDICQRGTSLTIQCQVDSQVTMMFWYRQQPGQSLTLIATANQGSEATYESGFVIDKFPISRPNLTFSTLTVSNMSPEDSSIYLCSVEDNNYGYTFGSGTRLTVV.

CDR3 loop: CASSLGQGTTEAFF. The CDR3 coding sequence is TGTGCCAGCAGCTTGGGACAGGGTACCACTGAAGCTTTCTTT. V is TRBV5-4 and J is TRBJ1-1; 7 bases fit TRBD1. The CDR3 extends over 14 amino acids. V was clipped by 0 bases and J by 4 bases; unmatched bases: 3. The germline V gene encodes CDR1 SGHNT and CDR2 YYREEE (reference sequence).

J is TRBJ2-5 and V is TRBV3-1 (or the pseudogene TRBV3-2); the D gene is possibly TRBD2 (6 bases). From germline, CDR1 is LGHDT and CDR2 YNNKEL (reference sequence). The germline V and J ends were trimmed by 1 base and 9 bases, with 12 bases remaining between them. The CDR3 is 13 residues long. The CDR3 DNA is TGTGCCAGCAGCCAAGTCCGGGGGTCGGCCCAGTACTTC. Amino acid sequence: CASSQVRGSAQYF.

The V and J genes are TRBV4-3 and TRBJ1-4; perhaps TRBD1 as D (5 bases). The germline gives CDR1 LGHNA, CDR2 YSLEER. Trimming stripped 4 bases from V and 10 bases from J, with 25 bases between. This CDR3 has 17 amino acids. The CDR3 sequence is CASSLKGGRARGVKLFF. In DNA, the CDR3 is TGCGCCAGCAGCCTGAAGGGAGGTAGGGCAAGGGGAGTAAAACTGTTTTTT.

This clone was seen a single time. The chain links TRBV4-1 to TRBJ2-2; D call uncertain. The CDR3 covers 14 residues. The germline V and J ends were trimmed by 5 bases and 4 bases, with 11 bases remaining between them. CDR1 and CDR2 from the germline V gene are MGHRA and YSYEKL. The CDR3: CASSSRPGTGELFF. Here the CDR3 DNA reads TGCGCCAGCAGCTCACGGCCAGGCACCGGGGAGCTGTTTTTT.

The V call is TRBV10-2, the J call TRBJ1-1; D may be TRBD1 (6 bases). CDR3 length: 14 amino acids. Germline-derived CDR1 and CDR2 are WSHSY and SAAADI. Between the trimmed V and J ends, which lost 2 bases and 7 bases, there was a span of 14 bases. The DNA of the CDR3 is TGCGCCAGCAGTGAGCATTACAGGGAAGGTGAAGCTTTCTTT. It codes for CASSEHYREGEAFF.

The chain joins TRBV19 to TRBJ1-3; D remains ambiguous. Germline CDR1 is LNHDA and CDR2 is SQIVND (reference sequence). V was trimmed by 4 bases and J by 0 bases, leaving 7 bases between them. CDR3 length equals 14 residues. CDR3 bases: TGTGCCAGTAGTAAAGATCACTCTGGAAACACCATATATTTT. It yields the protein CASSKDHSGNTIYF.

This chain uses TRBV7-9 with TRBJ2-1; the match to TRBD1 covers 8 bases. The CDR3 covers 17 residues. The V and J ends lost 1 base and 7 bases, in that order; junction bases with no gene match: 12. From germline, CDR1 is SEHNR and CDR2 FQNEAQ (reference sequence). CDR3 region: CASSLVLGQGARNEQFF. DNA for the CDR3: TGTGCCAGCAGCTTAGTTCTGGGCCAGGGGGCTCGGAATGAGCAGTTCTTC.

This chain links TRBV6-2 or TRBV6-3 with TRBJ1-1, with 8 nucleotides matching TRBD1. The V segment lost 2 bases and the J segment 4 bases; nucleotides outside the gene matches: 15. The germline CDR1 and CDR2 sequences are MNHEY and SVGEGT. The CDR3 is made up of 18 amino acids. The CDR3 spells CASSYVWQGARPLTEAFF. CDR3 coding DNA: TGTGCCAGCAGTTACGTGTGGCAGGGGGCGCGTCCGCTCACTGAAGCTTTCTTT.

The CDR3 sequence is CASSPTGWKFF. CDR3 nucleotide sequence: TGTGCCAGTAGTCCTACAGGGTGGAAGTTCTTC. V usage is TRBV19 and J usage is TRBJ2-1; D might be TRBD1 (6 bases). The germline gives CDR1 LNHDA, CDR2 SQIVND (reference sequence). This CDR3 spans 11 amino acids. V was shortened by 5 bases and J by 14 bases, with 13 bases between the two germline ends.

The rearrangement joins TRBV29-1 to TRBJ2-5; TRBD1 agrees at 10 bases. The germline CDR1 and CDR2 sequences are SQVTM and ANQGSEA. V was pared by 6 bases and J by 5 bases, with 6 bases of the junction left unmatched. The CDR3 is made up of 13 amino acids. The DNA for the CDR3 is TGCAGCGTGTTAGTGACAGGGGGCGAGACCCAGTACTTC. Translating gives CSVLVTGGETQYF.

The rearrangement joins TRBV18 to TRBJ2-3, with TRBD2 matching 9 bases. The length of the CDR3 is 16 residues. Germline V gene data show CDR1 as KGHSH and CDR2 as LQKENI. V lost 3 bases to trimming and J lost 4 bases; unmatched junction nucleotides: 8. The CDR3 region has the DNA TGTGCCAGCTCACCTCAAGGACTAGCGTATGCAGATACGCAGTATTTT. Amino acid sequence: CASSPQGLAYADTQYF.

This chain joins TRBV5-6 and TRBJ1-1; D call uncertain. V was cut by 1 base and J by 0 bases, with 4 bases left in between. From germline, CDR1 is SGHDT and CDR2 YYEEEE. CDR3 size: 13 residues. CDR3 sequence: CASSLTVNTEAFF. In nucleotides, the CDR3 is TGTGCCAGCAGCTTGACAGTGAACACTGAAGCTTTCTTT.

V usage is TRBV6-4 and J usage is TRBJ2-1; possibly TRBD2 for D (7 bases). Germline V lookup: CDR1 MRHNA, CDR2 SNTAGT. This CDR3 has 14 amino acids. Trimming pared 2 bases from V and 8 bases from J, leaving 13 bases between. The CDR3 DNA reads as TGTGCCAGCAGTGACGAGGGGGGGCCGGATGAGCAGTTCTTC. This sequence encodes CASSDEGGPDEQFF.

The chain is built from TRBV19 and TRBJ2-6; D may be TRBD2 (6 bases). With 3 bases removed from V and 4 bases from J, the gap between germline ends came to 10 bases. The CDR3 has 15 amino acids. Germline V lookup: CDR1 LNHDA, CDR2 SQIVND (reference sequence). The CDR3 reads CASSMGGAGANVLTF. CDR3 in DNA: TGTGCCAGTAGTATGGGAGGAGCCGGGGCCAACGTCCTGACTTTC.

The rearrangement uses TRBV9 and TRBJ1-5; D remains unclear. Looked up from germline, CDR1 is SGDLS and CDR2 is YYNGEE. There are 12 residues in the CDR3. The V gene lost 4 bases and the J gene lost 9 bases, with 11 bases spanning the gap. Written as DNA, the CDR3 is TGTGCCAGCAGCAAAGCACTAGGGCCCCAGCATTTT. Its translation is CASSKALGPQHF.

The chain joins TRBV7-2 to TRBJ2-1, with a weak D call TRBD2 (5 bases). CDR1 is SGHTA, CDR2 FQGNSA, per germline. Deletions cut 1 base from V and 3 bases from J, with 10 bases between. The CDR3 spans 15 residues. The chain's CDR3 is CASSLEGSVYNEQFF. The CDR3 region has the DNA TGTGCCAGCAGCTTAGAAGGGAGTGTCTACAATGAGCAGTTCTTC. The whole variable domain, filled in from reference TRBV7-2 and TRBJ2-1, reads GAGVSQSPSNKVTEKGKDVELRCDPISGHTALYWYRQSLGQGLEFLIYFQGNSAPDKSGLPSDRFSAERTGGSVSTLTIQRTQQEDSAVYLCASSLEGSVYNEQFFGPGTRLTVL.

This clone was counted between two and nine times. The chain couples TRBV6-5 to TRBJ2-4, with D tentatively TRBD2 (5 bases). This CDR3 has 14 amino acids. In germline, CDR1 is MNHEY, CDR2 SVGAGI. V shed 8 bases and J shed 1 base, with 12 bases lying between them. CDR3 coding DNA: TGTGCCAGCTCAATCAGAGGGGCCAAAAACATTCAGTACTTC. This sequence encodes CASSIRGAKNIQYF.

The chain combines TRBV5-1 with TRBJ1-1, with TRBD1 as a possible D gene (6 bases). This CDR3 has 16 residues. The ends were cut back, 2 bases at V and 0 bases at J, with 14 bases in the middle. The germline gives CDR1 SGHRS, CDR2 YFSETQ. This chain's CDR3 is CASSLTNRVMNTEAFF. In DNA, the CDR3 is TGCGCCAGCAGCTTAACTAACAGGGTTATGAACACTGAAGCTTTCTTT. The complete variable domain, with remaining parts taken from reference TRBV5-1 and TRBJ1-1, reads KAGVTQTPRYLIKTRGQQVTLSCSPISGHRSVSWYQQTPGQGLQFLFEYFSETQRNKGNFPGRFSGRQFSNSRSEMNVSTLELGDSALYLCASSLTNRVMNTEAFFGQGTRLTVV.

This chain joins TRBV9 and TRBJ2-2; D gene ambiguous. CDR1 SGDLS and CDR2 YYNGEE come from the germline V gene. The CDR3 spans 15 residues. V was clipped by 0 bases and J by 4 bases, with 10 bases between them. For the CDR3, the DNA is TGTGCCAGCAGCGTAGATACTGACTCCACCGGGGAGCTGTTTTTT. Translating it yields CASSVDTDSTGELFF.

This sequence joins TRBV7-9 and TRBJ2-1; TRBD2 is a possible D gene (6 bases). Germline V lookup: CDR1 SEHNR, CDR2 FQNEAQ (reference sequence). CDR3 length: 16 residues. Trimming took off 4 bases at V and 1 base at J, with 14 bases between the two ends. The CDR3 nucleotides read TGTGCCAGCAGCTCGCAGCGGGCTGGGTCCTACAATGAGCAGTTCTTC. Its protein is CASSSQRAGSYNEQFF.

The V call is TRBV5-5, the J call TRBJ1-1; 10 nucleotides agree with TRBD1. Looked up from germline, CDR1 is SGHKS and CDR2 is YYEKEE (reference sequence). This CDR3 contains 14 residues. The ends lost 4 bases at V and 2 bases at J; junction bases unmatched: 2. CDR3 DNA: TGTGCCAGCAGCCTGACAGGGGGCAACACTGAAGCTTTCTTT. Translated: CASSLTGGNTEAFF.

The genes are TRBV5-1 and TRBJ2-3, with TRBD1 matching 7 bases. The germline gives CDR1 SGHRS, CDR2 YFSETQ. The J segment lost 1 base and the V segment lost 0 bases, leaving 5 bases of the junction unmatched. This CDR3 has 16 residues. CDR3 nucleotides: TGCGCCAGCAGCTTGGCGGGTCAGGGGGGCACAGATACGCAGTATTTT. Translated, it gives CASSLAGQGGTDTQYF.

The J gene is TRBJ2-3, the V gene TRBV5-5, with D possibly being TRBD2 (5 bases). In germline, CDR1 is SGHKS, CDR2 YYEKEE (reference sequence). V lost 4 bases and J 1 base, leaving 16 bases between the germline ends. The CDR3 contains 16 residues. DNA for the CDR3: TGTGCCAGCAGCCGCTACGCGGCGGGTGGCACAGATACGCAGTATTTT. Protein sequence: CASSRYAAGGTDTQYF. The complete variable domain, with remaining parts taken from reference TRBV5-5 and TRBJ2-3, reads DAGVTQSPTHLIKTRGQQVTLRCSPISGHKSVSWYQQVLGQGPQFIFQYYEKEERGRGNFPDRFSARQFPNYSSELNVNALLLGDSALYLCASSRYAAGGTDTQYFGPGTRLTVL.

Points on this clone: The junction shows a germline mismatch at one end, possibly a read error. The V gene is TRBV4-1, the J gene TRBJ1-5; D unclear. CDR3 size: 16 residues. Per germline, CDR1 MGHRA and CDR2 YSYEKL. CDR3 region: CASSQDNRVSDQPQHF. CDR3 coding DNA: TGCGCCAGCAGCCAAGATAACAGAGTTAGCGATCAGCCCCAGCATTTT.

The V call is TRBV24-1, the J call TRBJ2-2; 12 bases line up with TRBD1. There are 18 residues in the CDR3. Germline trimming cut 3 bases from V and 1 base from J; bases unmatched to any gene: 5. Germline V CDR1 and CDR2: KGHDR, SFDVKD. Here the CDR3 DNA reads TGTGCCACCAGTGATCCGGGACAGGGGGCTTGGAACACCGGGGAGCTGTTTTTT. Encoded protein: CATSDPGQGAWNTGELFF.